Following are 5 T cell receptor beta chains from one sample sequenced in a study of cytomegalovirus exposure and HLA in healthy donors. Both 60 Vbeta primers and 13 Jbeta primers went into the PCR. Data came from immunoSEQ multiplex PCR; TCRdb stores just in-frame clones and leaves some out. The repertoire includes some 140,000 clones, about 74% of them detected once, and approximately 3.4% sits in the top ten. The sample was PBMCs. Receptor source: a middle-aged man in good health and CMV-seronegative.

The V and J genes are TRBV18 and TRBJ2-5; D call uncertain. The J call may be wrong; the DNA end is better matched by TRBJ2-7. The CDR3 runs to 15 residues. Germline CDR1 is KGHSH and CDR2 is LQKENI. CDR3 sequence (DNA): TGTGCCAGCTCACCAGGCCTATCGGGTTTTGACGAGCAGTACTTC. It codes for CASSPGLSGFDEQYF.

CDR3 protein: CASSLVTGGGYGYTF. For the CDR3, the DNA is TGTGCCAGCAGCTTGGTGACAGGGGGCGGCTATGGCTACACCTTC. The rearrangement uses TRBV5-6 and TRBJ1-2; 10 bases map to TRBD1. Germline CDR1 and CDR2: SGHDT and YYEEEE. J gave up 4 bases and V 0 bases, and 3 bases lay outside the gene matches. This CDR3 region has 15 residues.

This chain joins TRBV7-9 and TRBJ2-3, with a weak D call TRBD2 (5 bases). The CDR3 consists of 14 residues. The germline V gene encodes CDR1 SEHNR and CDR2 FQNEAQ (reference sequence). V dropped 5 bases and J dropped 3 bases, with 12 bases sitting between them. CDR3 nucleotide sequence: TGTGCCAGCAGCCCCGGGATTCAAACAGATACGCAGTATTTT. It yields the protein CASSPGIQTDTQYF.

The chain uses TRBV6-1 and TRBJ1-6, with a possible D match to TRBD1 (5 bases). V lost 2 bases to trimming and J lost 9 bases, with 14 bases between them. CDR1 is MNHNS, CDR2 SASEGT, per germline. The CDR3 consists of 15 residues. CDR3 bases: TGTGCCAGCAGTGAACTCGAGGACGGGGGTTCACCCCTCCACTTT. Its translation is CASSELEDGGSPLHF.

About this clone itself: In the same sample, other DNA sequences code for this CDR3. The chain has TRBV7-9 and TRBJ2-7; TRBD1 agrees at 9 bases. The CDR3 contains 14 residues. V was clipped by 5 bases and J by 4 bases; unmatched bases: 6. Germline V gene lookup returns CDR1 SEHNR and CDR2 FQNEAQ (reference sequence). The CDR3 here is CASSPRDRAYEQYF. In DNA form, the CDR3 reads TGTGCCAGCAGCCCCCGGGACAGGGCTTACGAGCAGTACTTC.